This TCR beta chain emerged from a study of blood T cell repertoires in COVID-19. Study-level background: Donors in the United States, Italy and Spain gave samples during acute or convalescent COVID-19.

As originally analysed: Amplifying reference gene primers gave estimates of nucleated cell counts. Produced via immunoSEQ multiplex PCR; TCRdb's table is partial and in-frame only. D and trimming were read from the DNA, whereas the V and J calls and clone size are those reported in that table. The top ten clones hold 20% to 25% of a sample with approximately 190,000 clones, nearly 90% of them seen once. The CDR3 loop spans 15 amino acids. With 3 bases removed from V and 3 bases from J, the gap between germline ends came to 12 bases. CDR1 and CDR2 from the germline V gene are MNHNS and SASEGT. The receptor was isolated from a man aged 55 to 70 with active or convalescent COVID-19. Sequencing was performed on peripheral blood. This chain connects TRBV6-1 to TRBJ1-5; tentatively, D is TRBD1 (6 bases). CDR3 sequence: CASSDWTAINQPQHF. The DNA of the CDR3 is TGTGCCAGCAGTGATTGGACAGCCATCAATCAGCCCCAGCATTTT.